The 29 T cell receptor beta chains given below trace back to one sample, sequenced in a study of T cell clones after liver transplantation. Only in-frame clones appear in the TCRdb table, and some are missing; sequencing was by immunoSEQ multiplex PCR. The table shows 7,000 to 9,500 clones, with around four fifths occurring only once. Sequences were derived from CD8+ T cells from blood, sampled at the 22-month timepoint. The receptors were sampled from a human patient who received a liver transplant. Among the T cells, some may be from the graft donor.

The chain has TRBV29-1 and TRBJ2-3; D is unresolved. The CDR3 runs to 10 residues. V gave up 4 bases and J gave up 8 bases, with 7 bases separating them. CDR1 and CDR2 (germline): SQVTM, ANQGSEA. In DNA form, the CDR3 reads TGCAGCGTTGTTCTAGGTACGCAGTATTTT. Encoded protein: CSVVLGTQYF.

The chain carries TRBV27 and TRBJ2-3, with a possible D match to TRBD2 (6 bases). In germline, CDR1 is MNHEY, CDR2 SMNVEV (reference sequence). Trimming took off 11 bases at V and 1 base at J, with 22 bases between the two ends. This CDR3 region has 16 residues. CDR3 nucleotide sequence: TGTGCCTCCCAGCAGCGGGCGAGGGTCCGCACAGATACGCAGTATTTT. The encoded protein is CASQQRARVRTDTQYF.

As to this clone: Germline is not matched at one junction end, which may reflect a read error. V usage is TRBV27 and J usage is TRBJ1-6; 8 bases map to TRBD1. The CDR3 is 13 residues long. Germline assignment: CDR1 MNHEY and CDR2 SMNVEV (reference sequence). The CDR3 sequence is CASSQGAGSPLYF. The CDR3 DNA sequence: TGTGCCAGCAGTCAGGGGGCCGGTTCACCCCTCTACTTT.

This clone was counted once. The chain has TRBV18 and TRBJ1-2, with D uncertain. The CDR3 covers 12 residues. Germline values: CDR1 KGHSH, CDR2 LQKENI. Trimming shortened V by 5 bases and J by 8 bases, and 12 bases separated the two germline ends. As DNA, the CDR3 is TGTGCCAGCTCAGCCATGGAGGGAGGCTACACCTTC. This translates into CASSAMEGGYTF.

The chain joins TRBV6-5 to TRBJ1-1, with unresolved D. From germline, CDR1 is MNHEY and CDR2 SVGAGI. The CDR3 is 14 amino acids. V lost 0 bases and J lost 1, with 6 bases in between. The CDR3 sequence is CASSYSPGNTEAFF. CDR3 bases: TGTGCCAGCAGTTACTCACCCGGGAACACTGAAGCTTTCTTT.

This rearrangement joins TRBV10-3 to TRBJ2-1; 11 nucleotides line up with TRBD2. Germline V gene sequence: CDR1 ENHRY, CDR2 SYGVKD. The V and J ends lost 4 bases and 9 bases, in that order; junction bases with no gene match: 14. CDR3 length: 17 residues. The CDR3 sequence is CAISGGLADPKGVEQFF. The CDR3 nucleotides are TGTGCCATCAGTGGGGGACTAGCGGATCCAAAAGGGGTTGAGCAGTTCTTC.

This chain links TRBV19 with TRBJ1-5, with a possible D match to TRBD1 (6 bases). Germline-derived CDR1 and CDR2 are LNHDA and SQIVND (reference sequence). The CDR3 is 15 residues long. Trimming took 3 bases from V and 5 from J, leaving 14 bases between them. DNA of the CDR3: TGTGCCAGTAGTATCCACTGGGGGGGCGATCAGCCCCAGCATTTT. This gives the protein CASSIHWGGDQPQHF.

The J gene is TRBJ2-1, the V gene TRBV2, with 7 bases aligning to TRBD2. Germline V CDR1 and CDR2: SNHLY, FYNNEI. The CDR3 totals 15 residues. The V gene end was trimmed by 1 base and the J gene end by 4 bases; junction bases not matched to a gene: 4. The CDR3 protein is CASSEGLADYNEQFF. For the CDR3, the DNA is TGTGCCAGCAGTGAAGGCCTAGCGGATTACAATGAGCAGTTCTTC.

CDR3 DNA sequence: TGTGCCAGCAGTGAGGTCCCTCAGGGCTCTGGAAACACCATATATTTT. Its translation: CASSEVPQGSGNTIYF. V and J are TRBV6-1 and TRBJ1-3; maybe TRBD1 (5 bases). V was trimmed by 3 bases and J by 0 bases, leaving 12 bases between them. Per germline, CDR1 MNHNS and CDR2 SASEGT. The CDR3 runs 16 residues.

This clone is deemed medium-sized. The chain employs TRBV9 and TRBJ1-2; a weak D match, TRBD1 (5 bases). The CDR3 runs 14 residues. Trimming took 1 base from V and 6 from J, leaving 13 bases between them. From germline, CDR1 is SGDLS and CDR2 YYNGEE. DNA of the CDR3: TGTGCCAGCAGCGTAAGAAGTTTAGGGGATGGCTACACCTTC. Its translation is CASSVRSLGDGYTF. Based on the CDR3 plus reference TRBV9 and TRBJ1-2, the full variable domain is DSGVTQTPKHLITATGQRVTLRCSPRSGDLSVYWYQQSLDQGLQFLIQYYNGEERAKGNILERFSAQQFPDLHSELNLSSLELGDSALYFCASSVRSLGDGYTFGSGTRLTVV.

The chain uses TRBV9 and TRBJ2-7, with D maybe TRBD2 (5 bases). Trimming removed 3 bases from V and 5 bases from J, with 15 bases in between. This CDR3 is 14 amino acids long. Germline V gene data show CDR1 as SGDLS and CDR2 as YYNGEE. CDR3 region: CASSAYVGSHEQYF. The CDR3 bases are TGTGCCAGCAGCGCCTACGTAGGGAGCCACGAGCAGTACTTC.

The V and J genes are TRBV15 and TRBJ2-2; TRBD2 is a possible D gene (5 bases). CDR3 length equals 16 residues. V was cut by 0 bases and J by 6 bases, with 14 bases left in between. The germline gives CDR1 LNHNV, CDR2 YYDKDF (reference sequence). The CDR3 nucleotides are TGTGCCACCAGCAGAGAAGTTTCGGGGTATTCCGGGGAGCTGTTTTTT. This gives the protein CATSREVSGYSGELFF. The full variable domain, rest sourced from reference TRBV15 and TRBJ2-2, is DAMVIQNPRYQVTQFGKPVTLSCSQTLNHNVMYWYQQKSSQAPKLLFHYYDKDFNNEADTPDNFQSRRPNTSFCFLDIRSPGLGDTAMYLCATSREVSGYSGELFFGEGSRLTVL.

J is TRBJ2-7 and V is TRBV13; 7 nucleotides align to TRBD2. Germline loops: CDR1 PRHDT, CDR2 FYEKMQ (reference sequence). The CDR3 has 13 amino acids. V dropped 5 bases and J dropped 9; count of bases not matched to a gene: 10. The CDR3 spells CASSPTSAERQYF. The CDR3 DNA reads TGTGCCAGCAGCCCTACTAGCGCGGAGCGGCAGTACTTC.

This clone counts as medium-sized. The rearrangement links TRBV9 to TRBJ1-3; 7 positions agree with TRBD1. The V gene's germline CDR1 is SGDLS and CDR2 YYNGEE. The CDR3 is 15 amino acids. J gave up 2 bases and V 4 bases, and 6 bases lay outside the gene matches. CDR3 in amino acids: CASSTEGTAGNTIYF. Here the CDR3 DNA reads TGTGCCAGCAGCACGGAGGGGACAGCTGGAAACACCATATATTTT.

V and J are TRBV19 and TRBJ1-4, with D uncertain. The V end was cut by 6 bases, the J end by 10 bases, with 9 bases between. The CDR3 is 11 amino acids. Germline values: CDR1 LNHDA, CDR2 SQIVND (reference sequence). The CDR3 DNA reads TGTGCCAGTAGGAATGGTGGAAAACTGTTTTTT. Amino acids: CASRNGGKLFF.

J is TRBJ1-2 and V is TRBV27; D gene unclear. The V end was cut by 4 bases, the J end by 4 bases, with 10 bases between. Per the germline V gene, CDR1 is MNHEY and CDR2 is SMNVEV (reference sequence). CDR3 size: 13 residues. CDR3 residues: CASSYGVGYGYTF. The CDR3 DNA follows: TGTGCCAGCAGTTACGGGGTAGGCTATGGCTACACCTTC.

This chain uses TRBV21-1 with TRBJ2-1; the tabulated D call, TRBD1, remains unverified against the DNA. TRBV21-1 is a recognized pseudogene. The CDR3 spans 16 residues. The CDR3 region has the DNA TGTGCCAGCAGCAAGGAGGGACAGCCTCGGGGCAATGAGCAGTTCTTC. Its protein product is CASSKEGQPRGNEQFF.

This chain connects TRBV28 to TRBJ1-1; D gene unclear. V dropped 2 bases and J dropped 1 base, with 5 bases sitting between them. Per germline, CDR1 MDHEN and CDR2 SYDVKM. The CDR3 is 13 residues long. Here the CDR3 reads CASSLPENTEAFF. In DNA form, the CDR3 reads TGTGCCAGCAGTTTACCGGAGAACACTGAAGCTTTCTTT.

This rearrangement joins TRBV15 to TRBJ1-1; D possibly corresponds to TRBD1 (5 bases). The CDR3 runs to 14 residues. V was pared by 3 bases and J by 0 bases, with 8 bases between. The germline CDR1 and CDR2 sequences are LNHNV and YYDKDF (reference sequence). The CDR3 reads CATSSRGMNTEAFF. CDR3 sequence (DNA): TGTGCCACCAGCAGTAGGGGAATGAACACTGAAGCTTTCTTT.

The V and J genes are TRBV5-5 and TRBJ1-1; 8 bases are shared with TRBD1. The germline gives CDR1 SGHKS, CDR2 YYEKEE (reference sequence). The V segment lost 2 bases and the J segment 0 bases; nucleotides outside the gene matches: 3. The CDR3 is 15 amino acids. This chain's CDR3 is CASSFGQGLNTEAFF. DNA for the CDR3: TGTGCCAGCAGCTTCGGACAGGGCCTGAACACTGAAGCTTTCTTT.

Here the CDR3 DNA reads TGTGCCAGCAGTTTTAGCGGAACGAACACCGGGGAGCTGTTTTTT. Protein product: CASSFSGTNTGELFF. V usage is TRBV27 and J usage is TRBJ2-2, with a possible D match to TRBD2 (6 bases). CDR3 size: 15 residues. Trimming shortened V by 3 bases and J by 0 bases, and 8 bases separated the two germline ends. Germline CDR1 is MNHEY and CDR2 is SMNVEV (reference sequence).

V is TRBV27 and J is TRBJ1-6, with D perhaps TRBD1 (5 bases). The ends were cut back, 0 bases at V and 14 bases at J, with 11 bases in the middle. This CDR3 region has 13 residues. CDR1 and CDR2 from the germline V gene are MNHEY and SMNVEV (reference sequence). CDR3 protein: CASSLSTVATLHF. CDR3 bases: TGTGCCAGCAGTTTATCGACAGTAGCGACCCTCCACTTT.

This clone was counted between two and nine times. V usage is TRBV4-1 and J usage is TRBJ1-1; D uncertain. CDR3 size: 14 residues. The V and J ends lost 1 base and 3 bases respectively, with 9 bases between them. The germline CDR1 and CDR2 sequences are MGHRA and YSYEKL. The CDR3: CASSQGLGYTEAFF. In DNA form, the CDR3 reads TGCGCCAGCAGCCAAGGGTTAGGGTACACTGAAGCTTTCTTT.

This clone has a handful of counts. The J gene is TRBJ1-1, the V gene TRBV7-6, with D perhaps matching TRBD1 (5 bases). Germline CDR1 and CDR2: SGHVS and FNYEAQ. CDR3 length: 16 residues. Between the trimmed V and J ends, which lost 7 bases and 0 bases, there was a span of 18 bases. The CDR3 sequence: CASTAGMGVMNTEAFF. For the CDR3, the DNA is TGTGCCAGCACCGCGGGGATGGGGGTGATGAACACTGAAGCTTTCTTT. The variable domain in full, completed from reference TRBV7-6 and TRBJ1-1, reads GAGVSQSPRYKVTKRGQDVALRCDPISGHVSLYWYRQALGQGPEFLTYFNYEAQQDKSGLPNDRFSAERPEGSISTLTIQRTEQRDSAMYRCASTAGMGVMNTEAFFGQGTRLTVV.

The chain links TRBV7-9 to TRBJ2-5; the match to TRBD2 covers 7 bases. The trim removed 4 bases at V and 3 bases at J, leaving 11 bases unmatched. This CDR3 comprises 16 residues. Germline-derived CDR1 and CDR2 are SEHNR and FQNEAQ (reference sequence). CDR3 coding DNA: TGTGCCAGCAGCTGGCCGGCGGGACTACCGAAAGAGACCCAGTACTTC. Residues: CASSWPAGLPKETQYF.

CDR3 sequence (DNA): TGTGCCAGCAGTGGGACAGACCACTCTGGAAACACCATATATTTT. It is translated as CASSGTDHSGNTIYF. The V gene is TRBV2, the J gene TRBJ1-3; maybe TRBD1 (6 bases). V gave up 4 bases and J gave up 0 bases, with 10 bases separating them. CDR1 is SNHLY and CDR2 is FYNNEI in the germline V gene. The CDR3 runs to 15 residues.

This chain links TRBV11-2 with TRBJ2-7; the match to TRBD1 covers 7 bases. The V and J ends lost 4 bases and 2 bases, in that order; junction bases with no gene match: 2. Germline CDR1 reads SGHAT; CDR2 reads FQNNGV. There are 13 residues in the CDR3. The CDR3 reads CASSWDRTYEQYF. DNA for the CDR3: TGTGCCAGCAGCTGGGACAGAACCTACGAGCAGTACTTC.

The chain employs TRBV10-2 and TRBJ2-7; 15 positions agree with TRBD2. The CDR3 contains 18 residues. The V gene's germline CDR1 is WSHSY and CDR2 SAAADI. V was clipped by 0 bases and J by 7 bases; unmatched bases: 10. CDR3 sequence: CASSESGPGLAGGWEQYF. The CDR3 nucleotides read TGCGCCAGCAGTGAGTCGGGCCCGGGACTAGCGGGGGGTTGGGAGCAGTACTTC.

The V and J genes are TRBV5-1 and TRBJ2-1, with D possibly being TRBD2 (6 bases). The germline gives CDR1 SGHRS, CDR2 YFSETQ. The CDR3 runs 14 residues. V was trimmed by 1 base and J by 8 bases, leaving 13 bases between them. The CDR3 DNA reads TGCGCCAGCAGCTTGTGGGCAGCGGGCGATGAGCAGTTCTTC. It translates to CASSLWAAGDEQFF.